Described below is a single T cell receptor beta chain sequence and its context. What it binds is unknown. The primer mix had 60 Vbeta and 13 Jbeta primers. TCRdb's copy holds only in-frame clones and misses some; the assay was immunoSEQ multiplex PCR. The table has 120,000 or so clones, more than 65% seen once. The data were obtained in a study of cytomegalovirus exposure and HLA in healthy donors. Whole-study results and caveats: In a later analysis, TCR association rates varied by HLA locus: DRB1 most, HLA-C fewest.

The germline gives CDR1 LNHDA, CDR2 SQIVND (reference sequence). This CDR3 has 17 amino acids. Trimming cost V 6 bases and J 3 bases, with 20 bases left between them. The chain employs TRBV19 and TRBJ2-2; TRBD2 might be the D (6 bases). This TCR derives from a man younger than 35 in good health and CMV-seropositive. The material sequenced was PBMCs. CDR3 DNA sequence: TGTGCCAGTAGGCGTACAGGAGCGGGTCTCGACACCGGGGAGCTGTTTTTT. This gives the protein CASRRTGAGLDTGELFF.